A selection of T cell receptor beta chains follows, all from one sample in a study of blood T cell repertoires in COVID-19. This table comes from immunoSEQ multiplex PCR, and its TCRdb copy is limited to in-frame clones, with some not included. The table shows 60,000 or so clones, with roughly 80% occurring only once. What was sequenced was peripheral blood. These receptors were collected from a human donor in a cohort sampled during active COVID-19. CDR3s include the opening cysteine and the closing phenylalanine or tryptophan. The order of the fields is CDR3 length, D gene, J gene, V gene, clone size, CDR3 protein, CDR3 DNA. A D gene is named only where the DNA matches it firmly. Expanded clones are given a class, and other clones once, few, many or no size at all.

CDR3 length: 13
D gene: .
J gene: TRBJ1-5
V gene: TRBV28
clone size: .
CDR3 protein: CASILQGDQPQHF
CDR3 DNA: TGTGCCAGCATCCTACAGGGTGATCAGCCCCAGCATTTT

CDR3 length: 17
D gene: .
J gene: TRBJ2-1
V gene: TRBV4-1
clone size: .
CDR3 protein: CASSQGGQVRSYNEQFF
CDR3 DNA: TGCGCCAGCAGCCAAGGGGGGCAAGTACGCTCCTACAATGAGCAGTTCTTC

CDR3 length: 13
D gene: TRBD1
J gene: TRBJ1-1
V gene: TRBV18
clone size: .
CDR3 protein: CASSSGGSPEAFF
CDR3 DNA: TGTGCCAGCTCATCAGGGGGTAGCCCTGAAGCTTTCTTT

CDR3 length: 15
D gene: TRBD1
J gene: TRBJ2-3
V gene: TRBV19
clone size: .
CDR3 protein: CASTRGQGGTDTQYF
CDR3 DNA: TGTGCCAGTACCAGGGGACAGGGAGGGACAGATACGCAGTATTTT

CDR3 length: 15
D gene: .
J gene: TRBJ2-5
V gene: TRBV4-2
clone size: .
CDR3 protein: CASSQEGRRGETQYF
CDR3 DNA: TGTGCCAGCAGCCAAGAGGGCCGGCGGGGAGAGACCCAGTACTTC

CDR3 length: 15
D gene: TRBD2
J gene: TRBJ2-1
V gene: TRBV9
clone size: .
CDR3 protein: CASSEGLGSYNEQFF
CDR3 DNA: TGTGCCAGCAGCGAAGGACTAGGCAGCTACAATGAGCAGTTCTTC

CDR3 length: 14
D gene: TRBD1
J gene: TRBJ1-1
V gene: TRBV19
clone size: .
CDR3 protein: CASSHWDREHQAFF
CDR3 DNA: TGTGCCAGTAGTCACTGGGACAGGGAACATCAAGCTTTCTTT

CDR3 length: 16
D gene: .
J gene: TRBJ1-3
V gene: TRBV10-3
clone size: .
CDR3 protein: CAISPQTGRSGNTIYF
CDR3 DNA: TGTGCCATCAGTCCCCAGACAGGACGCTCTGGAAACACCATATATTTT

CDR3 length: 16
D gene: .
J gene: TRBJ1-4
V gene: TRBV28
clone size: .
CDR3 protein: CASSSLSGGLGEKLFF
CDR3 DNA: TGTGCCAGCAGTTCGCTTTCCGGGGGACTGGGTGAAAAACTGTTTTTT

CDR3 length: 14
D gene: .
J gene: TRBJ1-2
V gene: TRBV19
clone size: .
CDR3 protein: CASGGGAEKYGYTF
CDR3 DNA: TGTGCCAGTGGCGGGGGGGCTGAAAAGTATGGCTACACCTTC

CDR3 length: 14
D gene: TRBD1
J gene: TRBJ1-2
V gene: TRBV30
clone size: once
CDR3 protein: CAWIFDRGDYGYTF
CDR3 DNA: TGTGCCTGGATCTTTGACAGGGGCGACTATGGCTACACCTTC

CDR3 length: 13
D gene: .
J gene: TRBJ1-2
V gene: TRBV12-5
clone size: once
CDR3 protein: CASGLDRLGGYTF
CDR3 DNA: TGTGCTAGTGGTTTGGACAGGTTAGGTGGCTACACCTTC

CDR3 length: 15
D gene: TRBD2
J gene: TRBJ2-5
V gene: TRBV5-8
clone size: .
CDR3 protein: CASSRPLAGEETQYF
CDR3 DNA: TGTGCCAGCAGCCGTCCTCTAGCGGGAGAAGAGACCCAGTACTTC

CDR3 length: 14
D gene: .
J gene: TRBJ1-2
V gene: TRBV4-1
clone size: .
CDR3 protein: CASSLTRVDYGYTF
CDR3 DNA: TGCGCCAGCAGCCTAACCAGGGTAGACTATGGCTACACCTTC

CDR3 length: 17
D gene: .
J gene: TRBJ2-3
V gene: TRBV5-1
clone size: .
CDR3 protein: CASSSRPLGSGADTQYF
CDR3 DNA: TGCGCCAGCAGCTCACGACCCCTAGGTTCGGGGGCAGATACGCAGTATTTT

CDR3 length: 14
D gene: TRBD1
J gene: TRBJ1-2
V gene: TRBV3-1/TRBV3-2
clone size: .
CDR3 protein: CASYRQGARYGYTF
CDR3 DNA: TGTGCCAGCTATAGGCAGGGGGCGCGTTATGGCTACACCTTC

CDR3 length: 12
D gene: TRBD1
J gene: TRBJ1-3
V gene: TRBV2
clone size: .
CDR3 protein: CASSEAWGQLLF
CDR3 DNA: TGTGCCAGCAGTGAAGCGTGGGGACAGCTCCTCTTT

CDR3 length: 15
D gene: .
J gene: TRBJ1-5
V gene: TRBV10-3
clone size: .
CDR3 protein: CAISGGGESGQPQHF
CDR3 DNA: TGTGCCATCAGTGGGGGCGGGGAAAGCGGTCAGCCCCAGCATTTT

CDR3 length: 15
D gene: TRBD1
J gene: TRBJ2-6
V gene: TRBV19
clone size: .
CDR3 protein: CASSLDRAGANVLTF
CDR3 DNA: TGTGCCAGTAGTCTGGACAGGGCTGGGGCCAACGTCCTGACTTTC

CDR3 length: 15
D gene: TRBD1
J gene: TRBJ2-5
V gene: TRBV2
clone size: once
CDR3 protein: CASEGALILSETQYF
CDR3 DNA: TGTGCCAGCGAGGGGGCCTTGATATTGTCTGAGACCCAGTACTTC

CDR3 length: 14
D gene: TRBD1
J gene: TRBJ2-2
V gene: TRBV6-6
clone size: .
CDR3 protein: CASEQGAGTGELFF
CDR3 DNA: TGTGCCAGTGAGCAGGGGGCGGGGACCGGGGAGCTGTTTTTT

CDR3 length: 13
D gene: .
J gene: TRBJ2-1
V gene: TRBV19
clone size: .
CDR3 protein: CATGRGSYNEQFF
CDR3 DNA: TGTGCCACCGGAAGGGGGTCCTACAATGAGCAGTTCTTC

CDR3 length: 14
D gene: .
J gene: TRBJ2-2
V gene: TRBV5-4
clone size: .
CDR3 protein: CASSSPGTSGELFF
CDR3 DNA: TGTGCCAGCAGCTCCCCCGGGACTTCCGGGGAGCTGTTTTTT

CDR3 length: 14
D gene: .
J gene: TRBJ2-1
V gene: TRBV2
clone size: .
CDR3 protein: CASSDDGQINEQFF
CDR3 DNA: TGTGCCAGCAGTGATGACGGACAGATCAATGAGCAGTTCTTC

CDR3 length: 13
D gene: TRBD1
J gene: TRBJ2-4
V gene: TRBV3-1/TRBV3-2
clone size: .
CDR3 protein: CASSQGQGNIQYF
CDR3 DNA: TGTGCCAGCAGCCAGGGACAGGGTAACATTCAGTACTTC

CDR3 length: 15
D gene: .
J gene: TRBJ2-5
V gene: TRBV15
clone size: .
CDR3 protein: CATSRDRPGQETQYF
CDR3 DNA: TGTGCCACCAGCAGAGATCGTCCAGGACAAGAGACCCAGTACTTC

CDR3 length: 14
D gene: TRBD2
J gene: TRBJ2-1
V gene: TRBV3-1/TRBV3-2
clone size: .
CDR3 protein: CASSRSGGADEQFF
CDR3 DNA: TGTGCCAGCAGCCGGAGCGGGGGAGCGGATGAGCAGTTCTTC

CDR3 length: 13
D gene: TRBD1
J gene: TRBJ1-5
V gene: TRBV5-5
clone size: few
CDR3 protein: CASSTTGVQPQHF
CDR3 DNA: TGTGCCAGCAGCACTACAGGGGTTCAGCCCCAGCATTTT

CDR3 length: 17
D gene: .
J gene: TRBJ1-2
V gene: TRBV18
clone size: .
CDR3 protein: CASSPSTSGSGIYGYTF
CDR3 DNA: TGTGCCAGCTCACCTTCAACTTCGGGGTCCGGCATATATGGCTACACCTTC

CDR3 length: 18
D gene: TRBD2
J gene: TRBJ2-4
V gene: TRBV7-8
clone size: .
CDR3 protein: CASSLSLAGGPAKNIQYF
CDR3 DNA: TGTGCCAGCAGCTTGTCACTAGCGGGGGGGCCGGCCAAAAACATTCAGTACTTC

CDR3 length: 17
D gene: .
J gene: TRBJ1-4
V gene: TRBV10-3
clone size: .
CDR3 protein: CAISEASGATTNEKLFF
CDR3 DNA: TGTGCCATCAGTGAGGCCTCGGGAGCTACAACTAATGAAAAACTGTTTTTT

CDR3 length: 15
D gene: .
J gene: TRBJ2-1
V gene: TRBV19
clone size: .
CDR3 protein: CASSSVGSSYNEQFF
CDR3 DNA: TGTGCCAGTAGTTCTGTGGGGAGCTCCTACAATGAGCAGTTCTTC

CDR3 length: 15
D gene: TRBD1
J gene: TRBJ2-7
V gene: TRBV7-9
clone size: few
CDR3 protein: CASSAPGQGSYEQYF
CDR3 DNA: TGTGCCAGCAGCGCCCCGGGACAGGGGTCCTACGAGCAGTACTTC

CDR3 length: 15
D gene: .
J gene: TRBJ1-4
V gene: TRBV7-8
clone size: .
CDR3 protein: CASSLGAGRNEKLFF
CDR3 DNA: TGTGCCAGCAGCTTAGGGGCAGGGAGGAATGAAAAACTGTTTTTT

CDR3 length: 16
D gene: .
J gene: TRBJ1-1
V gene: TRBV18
clone size: .
CDR3 protein: CASSSTGGGAVTEAFF
CDR3 DNA: TGTGCCAGCTCATCGACTGGGGGGGGCGCGGTGACTGAAGCTTTCTTT

CDR3 length: 12
D gene: .
J gene: TRBJ2-2
V gene: TRBV11-2
clone size: .
CDR3 protein: CASSLDIGELFF
CDR3 DNA: TGTGCCAGCAGCTTAGATATCGGGGAGCTGTTTTTT

CDR3 length: 16
D gene: TRBD1
J gene: TRBJ2-5
V gene: TRBV5-5
clone size: .
CDR3 protein: CASSSGDRGVLETQYF
CDR3 DNA: TGTGCCAGCAGCTCCGGGGACAGGGGCGTCCTAGAGACCCAGTACTTC

CDR3 length: 18
D gene: TRBD2
J gene: TRBJ2-2
V gene: TRBV5-4
clone size: .
CDR3 protein: CASSLVFERGGRTGELFF
CDR3 DNA: TGTGCCAGCAGCTTGGTTTTCGAGCGGGGGGGCCGCACCGGGGAGCTGTTTTTT

CDR3 length: 15
D gene: TRBD1
J gene: TRBJ2-1
V gene: TRBV2
clone size: once
CDR3 protein: CASSSRQGAINEQFF
CDR3 DNA: TGTGCCAGCAGCTCCCGACAGGGGGCCATCAATGAGCAGTTCTTC

CDR3 length: 20
D gene: .
J gene: TRBJ2-3
V gene: TRBV27
clone size: .
CDR3 protein: CARAESFVSKERHARDTQYF
CDR3 DNA: TGTGCCAGGGCGGAGAGTTTCGTGTCAAAGGAGCGCCACGCACGGGATACGCAGTATTTT

CDR3 length: 15
D gene: .
J gene: TRBJ1-3
V gene: TRBV15
clone size: .
CDR3 protein: CATSSSGVMTNTIYF
CDR3 DNA: TGTGCCACCAGCAGTTCAGGTGTGATGACCAACACCATATATTTT

CDR3 length: 17
D gene: TRBD2
J gene: TRBJ2-5
V gene: TRBV7-8
clone size: .
CDR3 protein: CASSRVGSAGGGETQYF
CDR3 DNA: TGTGCCAGCAGCCGAGTTGGTTCAGCGGGGGGCGGAGAGACCCAGTACTTC